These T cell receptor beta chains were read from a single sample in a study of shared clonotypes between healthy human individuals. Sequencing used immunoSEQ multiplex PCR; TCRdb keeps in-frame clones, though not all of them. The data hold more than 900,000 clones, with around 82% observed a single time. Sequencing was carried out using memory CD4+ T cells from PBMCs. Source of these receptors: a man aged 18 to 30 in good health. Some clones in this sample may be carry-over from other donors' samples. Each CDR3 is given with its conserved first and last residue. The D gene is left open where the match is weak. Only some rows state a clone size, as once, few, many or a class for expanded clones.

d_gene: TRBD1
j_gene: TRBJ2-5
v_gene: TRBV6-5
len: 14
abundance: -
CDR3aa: CASSTGVLSKTQYF
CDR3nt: TGTGCCAGCAGTACAGGGGTTTTAAGCAAGACCCAGTACTTC

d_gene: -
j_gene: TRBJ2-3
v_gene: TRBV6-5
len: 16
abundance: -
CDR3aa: CASSYSWSAGTDTQYF
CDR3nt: TGTGCCAGCAGTTACTCGTGGTCAGCGGGCACAGATACGCAGTATTTT

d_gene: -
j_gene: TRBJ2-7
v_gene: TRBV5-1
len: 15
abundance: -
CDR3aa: CASSLAAGQPYEQYF
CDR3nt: TGCGCCAGCAGCTTGGCCGCGGGACAGCCCTACGAGCAGTACTTC

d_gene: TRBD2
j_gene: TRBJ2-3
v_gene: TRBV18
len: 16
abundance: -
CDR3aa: CASSPAVSGSPDTQYF
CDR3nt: TGTGCCAGCTCCCCCGCCGTAAGCGGGAGCCCAGATACGCAGTATTTT

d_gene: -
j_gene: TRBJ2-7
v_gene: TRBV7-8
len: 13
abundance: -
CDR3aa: CASSLERSYEQYF
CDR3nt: TGTGCCAGCAGCTTAGAGAGGAGTTACGAGCAGTACTTC

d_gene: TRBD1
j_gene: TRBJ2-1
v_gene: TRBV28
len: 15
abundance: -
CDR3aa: CASSLPGTGSEKDFF
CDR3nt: TGTGCCAGCAGTTTACCCGGGACAGGAAGTGAGAAGGACTTCTTC

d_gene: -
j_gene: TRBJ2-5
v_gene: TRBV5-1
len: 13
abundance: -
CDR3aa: CASGRGAQETQYF
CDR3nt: TGCGCCAGCGGTAGAGGAGCCCAAGAGACCCAGTACTTC

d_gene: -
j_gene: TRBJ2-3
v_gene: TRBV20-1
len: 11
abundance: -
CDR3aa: CSGLGGDTQYF
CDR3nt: TGCAGCGGCCTAGGCGGAGATACGCAGTATTTT

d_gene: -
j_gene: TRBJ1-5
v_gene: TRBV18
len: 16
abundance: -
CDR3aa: CASSQSGLISNQPQHF
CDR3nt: TGTGCCAGCTCACAATCGGGACTCATTAGCAATCAGCCCCAGCATTTT

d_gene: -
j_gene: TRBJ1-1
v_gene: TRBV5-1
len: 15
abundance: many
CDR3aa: CASSSPPGISTEAFF
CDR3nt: TGCGCCAGCAGCTCGCCACCAGGAATAAGCACTGAAGCTTTCTTT

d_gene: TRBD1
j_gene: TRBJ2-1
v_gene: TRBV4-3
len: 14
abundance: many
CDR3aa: CASSQDRTGNEQFF
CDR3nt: TGCGCCAGCAGCCAAGATAGGACAGGCAATGAGCAGTTCTTC

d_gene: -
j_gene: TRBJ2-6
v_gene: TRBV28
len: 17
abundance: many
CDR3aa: CASRDYRSRSGANVLTF
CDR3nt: TGTGCCAGCAGGGACTACAGGTCCCGCTCTGGGGCCAACGTCCTGACTTTC

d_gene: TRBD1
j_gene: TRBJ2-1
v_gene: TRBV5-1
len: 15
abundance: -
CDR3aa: CASSNRDRGYNEQFF
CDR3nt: TGCGCCAGCAGCAACCGGGACAGGGGCTACAATGAGCAGTTCTTC

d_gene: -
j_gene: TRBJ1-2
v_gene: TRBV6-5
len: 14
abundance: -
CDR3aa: CASSYSGNYYGYTF
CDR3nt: TGTGCCAGCAGTTACTCGGGCAATTACTATGGCTACACCTTC

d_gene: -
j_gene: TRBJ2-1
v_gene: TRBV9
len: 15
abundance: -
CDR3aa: CASTRTGISYNEQFF
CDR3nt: TGTGCCAGCACCCGAACAGGGATATCCTACAATGAGCAGTTCTTC

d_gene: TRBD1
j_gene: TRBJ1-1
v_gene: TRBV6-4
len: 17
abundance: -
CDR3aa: CASSSHRDSLGNTEAFF
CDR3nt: TGTGCCAGCAGTTCCCACCGGGACAGCCTGGGGAACACTGAAGCTTTCTTT

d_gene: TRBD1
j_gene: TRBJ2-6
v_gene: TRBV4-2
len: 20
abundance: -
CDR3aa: CASSQDLVGQGSSGANVLTF
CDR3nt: TGTGCCAGCAGCCAAGATCTTGTGGGACAGGGAAGCTCTGGGGCCAACGTCCTGACTTTC

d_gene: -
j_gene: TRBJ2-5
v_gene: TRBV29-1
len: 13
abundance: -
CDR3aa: CSVLGSGEETQYF
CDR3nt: TGCAGCGTGCTCGGGAGTGGTGAAGAGACCCAGTACTTC

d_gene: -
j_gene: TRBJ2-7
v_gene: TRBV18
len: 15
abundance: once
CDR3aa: CASSQQGGGLYEQYF
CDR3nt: TGTGCCAGCTCTCAACAGGGAGGTGGGTTATACGAGCAGTACTTC

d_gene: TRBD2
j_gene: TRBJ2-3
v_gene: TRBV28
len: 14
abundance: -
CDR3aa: CASSPGTSLDTQYF
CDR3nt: TGTGCCAGCAGCCCCGGGACTAGTCTAGATACGCAGTATTTT

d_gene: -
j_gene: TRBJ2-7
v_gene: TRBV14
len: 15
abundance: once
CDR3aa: CASSPTVPSFGEQYF
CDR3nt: TGTGCCAGCAGCCCTACAGTCCCGAGTTTCGGCGAGCAGTACTTC

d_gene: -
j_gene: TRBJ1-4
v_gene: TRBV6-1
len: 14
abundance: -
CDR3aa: CASSRGIANEKLFF
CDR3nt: TGTGCCAGCAGTAGGGGGATTGCTAATGAAAAACTGTTTTTT

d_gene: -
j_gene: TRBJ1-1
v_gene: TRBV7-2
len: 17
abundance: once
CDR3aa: CASSRFNYRQMNTEAFF
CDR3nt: TGTGCCAGCAGCCGATTTAATTACAGGCAAATGAACACTGAAGCTTTCTTT

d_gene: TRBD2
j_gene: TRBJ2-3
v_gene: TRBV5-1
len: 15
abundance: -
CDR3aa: CASSLVGGVTDTQYF
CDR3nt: TGCGCCAGCAGCTTGGTGGGAGGGGTAACAGATACGCAGTATTTT

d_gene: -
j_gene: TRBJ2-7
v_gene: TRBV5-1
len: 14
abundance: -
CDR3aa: CASSLVAGTYEQYF
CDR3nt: TGCGCCAGCAGCTTGGTGGCGGGCACCTACGAGCAGTACTTC

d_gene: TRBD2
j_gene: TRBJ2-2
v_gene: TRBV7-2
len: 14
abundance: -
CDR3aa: CASSRGGSTGELFF
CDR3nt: TGTGCCAGCAGCCGGGGGGGGTCCACCGGGGAGCTGTTTTTT

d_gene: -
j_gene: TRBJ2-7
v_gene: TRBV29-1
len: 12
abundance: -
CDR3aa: CSAEEGESEQYF
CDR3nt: TGCAGCGCCGAGGAGGGAGAAAGCGAGCAGTACTTC

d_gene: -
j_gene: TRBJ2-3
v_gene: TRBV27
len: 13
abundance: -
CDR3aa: CASSLLGPDTQYF
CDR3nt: TGTGCCAGCAGTTTATTGGGGCCAGATACGCAGTATTTT

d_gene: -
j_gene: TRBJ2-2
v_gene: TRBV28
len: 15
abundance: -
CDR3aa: CASSLRVGNTGELFF
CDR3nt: TGTGCCAGCAGTTTAAGGGTCGGGAACACCGGGGAGCTGTTTTTT

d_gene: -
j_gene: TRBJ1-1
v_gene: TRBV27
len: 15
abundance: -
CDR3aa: CASVGWGPRRPEAFF
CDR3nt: TGTGCCAGCGTTGGTTGGGGCCCCCGACGACCTGAAGCTTTCTTT

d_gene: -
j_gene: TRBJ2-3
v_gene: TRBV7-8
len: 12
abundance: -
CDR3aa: CASSLIPDTQYF
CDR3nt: TGTGCCAGCAGCTTAATCCCAGATACGCAGTATTTT

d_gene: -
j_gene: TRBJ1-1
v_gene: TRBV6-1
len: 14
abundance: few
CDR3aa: CASSELRGFTEAFF
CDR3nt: TGTGCCAGCAGTGAATTGAGGGGCTTTACTGAAGCTTTCTTT

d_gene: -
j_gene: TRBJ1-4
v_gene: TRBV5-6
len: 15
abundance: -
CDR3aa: CASSSYYRAGEKLFF
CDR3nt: TGTGCCAGCAGCTCATATTATAGGGCTGGGGAAAAACTGTTTTTT

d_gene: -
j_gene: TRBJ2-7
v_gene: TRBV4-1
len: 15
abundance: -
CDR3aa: CASSQQGAQSYEQYF
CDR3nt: TGCGCCAGCAGCCAACAGGGTGCTCAATCCTACGAGCAGTACTTC